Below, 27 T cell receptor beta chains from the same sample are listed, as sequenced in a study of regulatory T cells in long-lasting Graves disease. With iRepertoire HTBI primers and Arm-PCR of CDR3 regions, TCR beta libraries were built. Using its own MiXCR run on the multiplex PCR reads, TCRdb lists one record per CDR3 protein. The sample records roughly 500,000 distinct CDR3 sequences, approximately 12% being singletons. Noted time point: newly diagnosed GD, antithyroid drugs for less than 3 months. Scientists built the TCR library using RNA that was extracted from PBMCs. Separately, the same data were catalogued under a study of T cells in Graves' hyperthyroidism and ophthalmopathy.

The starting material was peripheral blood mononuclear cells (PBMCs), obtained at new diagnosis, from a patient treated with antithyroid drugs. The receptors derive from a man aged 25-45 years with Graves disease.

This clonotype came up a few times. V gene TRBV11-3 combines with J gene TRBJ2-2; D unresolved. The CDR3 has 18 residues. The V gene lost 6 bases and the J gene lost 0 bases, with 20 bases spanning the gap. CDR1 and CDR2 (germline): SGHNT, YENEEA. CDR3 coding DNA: TGTGCCAGCAGACGATCCGCTTCGGGCGATGCGAACACCGGGGAGCTGTTTTTT. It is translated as CASRRSASGDANTGELFF.

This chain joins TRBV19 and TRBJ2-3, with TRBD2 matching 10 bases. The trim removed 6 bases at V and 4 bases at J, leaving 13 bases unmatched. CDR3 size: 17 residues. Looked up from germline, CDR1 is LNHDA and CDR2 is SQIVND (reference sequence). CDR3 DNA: TGTGCCAGTAGGTCCCAACTACTAGCGGGAAAGGCAGATACGCAGTATTTT. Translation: CASRSQLLAGKADTQYF.

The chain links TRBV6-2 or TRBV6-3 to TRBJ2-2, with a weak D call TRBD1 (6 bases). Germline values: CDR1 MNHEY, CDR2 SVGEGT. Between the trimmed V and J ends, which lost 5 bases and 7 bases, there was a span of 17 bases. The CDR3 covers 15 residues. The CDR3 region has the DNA TGTGCCAGCAGTGAGGTACACAGGGACGGCGGGGAGCTGTTTTTT. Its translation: CASSEVHRDGGELFF.

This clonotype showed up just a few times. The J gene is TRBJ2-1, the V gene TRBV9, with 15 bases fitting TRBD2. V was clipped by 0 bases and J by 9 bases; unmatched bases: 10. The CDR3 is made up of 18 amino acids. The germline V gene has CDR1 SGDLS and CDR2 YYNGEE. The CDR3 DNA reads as TGTGCCAGCAGCGTAGCCGAGTGGACTAGCGGGAGGGCCGGTGAGCAGTTCTTC. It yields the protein CASSVAEWTSGRAGEQFF.

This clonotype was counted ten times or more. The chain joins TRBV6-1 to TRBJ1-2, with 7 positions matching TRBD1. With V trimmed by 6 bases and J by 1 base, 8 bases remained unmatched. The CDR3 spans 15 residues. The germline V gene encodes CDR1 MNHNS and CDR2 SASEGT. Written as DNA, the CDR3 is TGTGCCAGCAGCCTTGGGACAGCGATTAACTATGGCTACACCTTC. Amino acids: CASSLGTAINYGYTF.

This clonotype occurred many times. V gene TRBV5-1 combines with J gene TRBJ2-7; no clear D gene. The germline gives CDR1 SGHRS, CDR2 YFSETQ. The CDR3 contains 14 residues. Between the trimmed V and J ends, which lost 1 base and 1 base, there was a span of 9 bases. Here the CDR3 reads CASSLRVDSYEQYF. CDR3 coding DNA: TGCGCCAGCAGCTTGAGAGTGGATTCCTACGAGCAGTACTTC. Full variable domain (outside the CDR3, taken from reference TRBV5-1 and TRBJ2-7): KAGVTQTPRYLIKTRGQQVTLSCSPISGHRSVSWYQQTPGQGLQFLFEYFSETQRNKGNFPGRFSGRQFSNSRSEMNVSTLELGDSALYLCASSLRVDSYEQYFGPGTRLTVT.

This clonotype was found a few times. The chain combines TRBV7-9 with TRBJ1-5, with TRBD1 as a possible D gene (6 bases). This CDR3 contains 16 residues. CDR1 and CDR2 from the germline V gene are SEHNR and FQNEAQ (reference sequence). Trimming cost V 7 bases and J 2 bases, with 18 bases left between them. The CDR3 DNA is TGTGCCAGCATCAGCTCGAGGGGGTCGGGCAATCAGCCCCAGCATTTT. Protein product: CASISSRGSGNQPQHF.

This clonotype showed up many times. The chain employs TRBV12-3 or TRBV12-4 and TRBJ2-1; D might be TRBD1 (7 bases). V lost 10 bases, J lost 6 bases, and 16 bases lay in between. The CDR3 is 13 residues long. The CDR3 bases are TGTGCCATCCTTAGACAGGGAGGCAATGAGCAGTTCTTC. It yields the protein CAILRQGGNEQFF.

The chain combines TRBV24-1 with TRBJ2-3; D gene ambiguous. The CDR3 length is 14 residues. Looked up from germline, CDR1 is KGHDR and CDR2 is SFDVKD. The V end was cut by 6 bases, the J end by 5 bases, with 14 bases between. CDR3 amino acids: CATSSSSLVDTQYF. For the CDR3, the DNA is TGTGCCACCAGTTCTTCAAGCCTTGTAGATACGCAGTATTTT.

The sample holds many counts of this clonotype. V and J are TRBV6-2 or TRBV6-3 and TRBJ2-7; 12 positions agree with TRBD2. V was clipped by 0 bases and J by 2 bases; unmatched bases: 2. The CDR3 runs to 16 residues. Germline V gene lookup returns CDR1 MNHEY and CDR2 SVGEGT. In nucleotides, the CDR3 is TGTGCCAGCAGTTACTCGCGACTAGCGGGAGCCTACGAGCAGTACTTC. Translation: CASSYSRLAGAYEQYF.

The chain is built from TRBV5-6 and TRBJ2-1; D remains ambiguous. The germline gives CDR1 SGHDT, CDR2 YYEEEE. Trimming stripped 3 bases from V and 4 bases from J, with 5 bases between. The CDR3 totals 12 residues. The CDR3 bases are TGTGCCAGCAGCTCTGAGTACAATGAGCAGTTCTTC. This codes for CASSSEYNEQFF.

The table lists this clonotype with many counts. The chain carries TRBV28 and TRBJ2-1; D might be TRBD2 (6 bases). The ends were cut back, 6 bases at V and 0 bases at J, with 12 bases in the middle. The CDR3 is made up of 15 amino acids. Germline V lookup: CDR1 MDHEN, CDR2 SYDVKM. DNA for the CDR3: TGTGCCAGCAGCCTGACTAGTATCTCCTACAATGAGCAGTTCTTC. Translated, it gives CASSLTSISYNEQFF.

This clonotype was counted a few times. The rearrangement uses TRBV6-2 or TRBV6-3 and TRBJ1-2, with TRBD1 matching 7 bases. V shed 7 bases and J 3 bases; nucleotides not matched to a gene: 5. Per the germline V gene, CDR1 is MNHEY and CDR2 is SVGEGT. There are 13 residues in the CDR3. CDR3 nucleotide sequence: TGTGCCAGCACACGACAGGGAGACTATGGCTACACCTTC. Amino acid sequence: CASTRQGDYGYTF.

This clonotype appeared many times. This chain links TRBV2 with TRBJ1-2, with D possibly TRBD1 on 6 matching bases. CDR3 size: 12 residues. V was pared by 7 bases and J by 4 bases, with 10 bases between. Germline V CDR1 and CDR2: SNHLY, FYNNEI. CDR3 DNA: TGTGCCAGCATGGGGACAACCTATGGCTACACCTTC. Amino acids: CASMGTTYGYTF.

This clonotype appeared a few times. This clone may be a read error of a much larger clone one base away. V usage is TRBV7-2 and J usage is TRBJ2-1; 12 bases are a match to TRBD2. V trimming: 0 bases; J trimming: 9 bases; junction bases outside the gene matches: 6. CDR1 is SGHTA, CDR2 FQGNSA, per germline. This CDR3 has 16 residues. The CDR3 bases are TGTGCCAGCAGCTTAGCGGCGACTAGCGGGAGCAGTGAGCAGTTCTTC. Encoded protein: CASSLAATSGSSEQFF.

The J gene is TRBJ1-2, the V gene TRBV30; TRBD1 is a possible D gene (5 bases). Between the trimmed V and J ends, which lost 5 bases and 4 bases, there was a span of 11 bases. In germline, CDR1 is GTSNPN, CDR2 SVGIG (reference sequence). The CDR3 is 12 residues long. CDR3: CAWAQGSYGYTF. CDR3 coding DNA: TGTGCCTGGGCGCAGGGTTCCTATGGCTACACCTTC.

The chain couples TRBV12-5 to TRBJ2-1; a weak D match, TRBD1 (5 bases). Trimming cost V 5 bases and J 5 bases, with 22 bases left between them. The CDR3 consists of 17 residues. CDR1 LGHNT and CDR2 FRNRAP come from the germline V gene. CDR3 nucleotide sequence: TGTGCTAGTGGTCTACCCTCCTCAGGGTACCGGGACAATGAGCAGTTCTTC. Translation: CASGLPSSGYRDNEQFF.

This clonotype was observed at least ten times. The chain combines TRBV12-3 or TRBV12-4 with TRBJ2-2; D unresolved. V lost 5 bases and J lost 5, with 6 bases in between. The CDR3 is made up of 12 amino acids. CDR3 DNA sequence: TGTGCCAGCAGTCAGATGACCGGGGAGCTGTTTTTT. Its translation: CASSQMTGELFF.

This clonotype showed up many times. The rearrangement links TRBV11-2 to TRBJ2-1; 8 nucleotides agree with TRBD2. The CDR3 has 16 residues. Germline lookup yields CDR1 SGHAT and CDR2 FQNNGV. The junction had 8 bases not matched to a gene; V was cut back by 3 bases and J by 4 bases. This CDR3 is CASSLAGGRTYNEQFF. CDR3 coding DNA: TGTGCCAGCAGCTTGGCGGGGGGACGGACGTACAATGAGCAGTTCTTC.

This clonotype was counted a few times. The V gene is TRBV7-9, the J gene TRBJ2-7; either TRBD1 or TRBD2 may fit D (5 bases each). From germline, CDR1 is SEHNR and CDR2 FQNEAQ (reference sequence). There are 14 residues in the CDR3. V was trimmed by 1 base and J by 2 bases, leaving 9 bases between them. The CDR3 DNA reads TGTGCCAGCAGCTTAGTGGGACCGGCCTACGAGCAGTACTTC. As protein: CASSLVGPAYEQYF.

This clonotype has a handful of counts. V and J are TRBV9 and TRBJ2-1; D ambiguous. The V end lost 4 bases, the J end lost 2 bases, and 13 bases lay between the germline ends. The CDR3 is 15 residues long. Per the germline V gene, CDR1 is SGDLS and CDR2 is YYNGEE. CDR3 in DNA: TGTGCCAGCAGCCCCCTAAAGCGCCCCTACAATGAGCAGTTCTTC. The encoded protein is CASSPLKRPYNEQFF.

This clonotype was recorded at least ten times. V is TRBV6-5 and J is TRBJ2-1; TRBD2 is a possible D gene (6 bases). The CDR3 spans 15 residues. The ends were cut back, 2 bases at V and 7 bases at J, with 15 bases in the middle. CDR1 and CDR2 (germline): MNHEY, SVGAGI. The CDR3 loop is CASSYGGLHSNEQFF. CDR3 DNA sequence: TGTGCCAGCAGTTACGGAGGGCTCCATAGTAATGAGCAGTTCTTC.

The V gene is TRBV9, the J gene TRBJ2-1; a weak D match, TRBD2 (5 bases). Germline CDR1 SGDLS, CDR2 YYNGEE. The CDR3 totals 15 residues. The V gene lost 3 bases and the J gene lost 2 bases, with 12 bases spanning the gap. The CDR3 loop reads CASSASSSTYNEQFF. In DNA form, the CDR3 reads TGTGCCAGCAGCGCGTCTAGCTCCACCTACAATGAGCAGTTCTTC. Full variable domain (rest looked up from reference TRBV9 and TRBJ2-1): DSGVTQTPKHLITATGQRVTLRCSPRSGDLSVYWYQQSLDQGLQFLIQYYNGEERAKGNILERFSAQQFPDLHSELNLSSLELGDSALYFCASSASSSTYNEQFFGPGTRLTVL.

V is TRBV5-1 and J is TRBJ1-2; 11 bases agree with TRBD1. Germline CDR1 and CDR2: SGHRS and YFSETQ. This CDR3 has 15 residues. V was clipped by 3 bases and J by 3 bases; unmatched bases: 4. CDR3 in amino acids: CASSSAGQGDYGYTF. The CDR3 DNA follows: TGCGCCAGCAGCTCGGCGGGACAGGGGGACTATGGCTACACCTTC.

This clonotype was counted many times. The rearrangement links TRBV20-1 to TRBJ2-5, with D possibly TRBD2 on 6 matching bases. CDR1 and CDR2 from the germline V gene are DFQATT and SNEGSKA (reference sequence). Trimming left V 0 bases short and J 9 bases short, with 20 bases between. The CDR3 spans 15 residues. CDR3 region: CSAREGPGTHSSQYF. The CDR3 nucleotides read TGCAGTGCTAGAGAAGGTCCGGGGACTCATAGTTCCCAGTACTTC.

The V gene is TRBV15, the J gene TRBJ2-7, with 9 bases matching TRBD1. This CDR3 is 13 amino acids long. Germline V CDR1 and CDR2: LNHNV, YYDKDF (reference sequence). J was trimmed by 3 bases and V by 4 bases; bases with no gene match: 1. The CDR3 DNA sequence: TGTGCCACCAGCACGGGACAGGGCTACGAGCAGTACTTC. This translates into CATSTGQGYEQYF.

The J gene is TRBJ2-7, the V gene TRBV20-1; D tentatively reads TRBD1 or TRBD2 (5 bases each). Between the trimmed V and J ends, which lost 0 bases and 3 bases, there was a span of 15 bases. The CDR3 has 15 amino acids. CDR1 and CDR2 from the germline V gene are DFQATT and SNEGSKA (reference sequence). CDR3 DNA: TGCAGTGCTAGAGATCCTCGGGGACGGGGCTACGAGCAGTACTTC. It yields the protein CSARDPRGRGYEQYF.